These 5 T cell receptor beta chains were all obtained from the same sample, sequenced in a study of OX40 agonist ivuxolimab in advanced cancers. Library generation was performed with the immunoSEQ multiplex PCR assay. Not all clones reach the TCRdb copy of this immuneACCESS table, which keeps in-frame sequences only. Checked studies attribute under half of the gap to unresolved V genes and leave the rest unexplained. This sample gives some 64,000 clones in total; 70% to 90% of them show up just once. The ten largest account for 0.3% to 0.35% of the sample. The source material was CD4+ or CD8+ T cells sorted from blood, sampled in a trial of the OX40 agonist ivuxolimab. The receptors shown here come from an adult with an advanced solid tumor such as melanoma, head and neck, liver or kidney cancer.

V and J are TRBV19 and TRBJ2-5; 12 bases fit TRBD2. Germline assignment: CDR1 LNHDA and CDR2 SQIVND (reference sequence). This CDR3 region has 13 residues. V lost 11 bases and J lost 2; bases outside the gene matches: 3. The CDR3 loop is CAVGLAGQETQYF. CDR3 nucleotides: TGTGCCGTTGGACTAGCGGGGCAAGAGACCCAGTACTTC.

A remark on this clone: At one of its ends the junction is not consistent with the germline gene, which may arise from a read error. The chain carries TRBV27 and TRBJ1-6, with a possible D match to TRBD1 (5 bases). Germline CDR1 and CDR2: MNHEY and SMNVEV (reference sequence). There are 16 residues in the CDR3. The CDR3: CASSYKGLSYNSPPHF. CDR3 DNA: TGTGCCAGCAGCTATAAGGGACTCTCCTATAATTCACCCCCCCACTTT.

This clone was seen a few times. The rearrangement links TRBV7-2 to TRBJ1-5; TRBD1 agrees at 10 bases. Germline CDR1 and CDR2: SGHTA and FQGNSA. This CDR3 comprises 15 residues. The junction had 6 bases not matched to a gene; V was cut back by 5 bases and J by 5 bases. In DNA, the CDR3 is TGTGCCAGCAGCGCCTGGACAGGGGGGGATCAGCCCCAGCATTTT. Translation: CASSAWTGGDQPQHF.

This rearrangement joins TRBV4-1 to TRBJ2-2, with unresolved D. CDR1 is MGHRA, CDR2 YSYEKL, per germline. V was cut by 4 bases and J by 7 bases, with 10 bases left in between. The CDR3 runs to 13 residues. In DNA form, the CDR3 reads TGCGCCAGCAGCCCCATTAGTGGCGGGGAGCTGTTTTTT. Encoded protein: CASSPISGGELFF.

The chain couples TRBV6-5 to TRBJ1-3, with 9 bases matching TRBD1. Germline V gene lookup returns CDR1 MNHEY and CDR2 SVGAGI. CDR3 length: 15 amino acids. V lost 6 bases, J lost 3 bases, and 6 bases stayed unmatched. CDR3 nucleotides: TGTGCCAGCAGCCGGGACAGGGCGGATGGAAACACCATATATTTT. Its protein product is CASSRDRADGNTIYF.